The next 15 T cell receptor beta chains were all read from a single sample in a study of blood T cells in healthy people across ages. It was with a sample-barcoded 5' primer and a J-beta primer mix that a second PCR of roughly 6 to 12 cycles was run. TCRdb passed the 5' RACE reads through MiXCR, listing each CDR3 protein once. This sample has some 1,000,000 distinct CDR3 sequences, with 20% to 25% found just once. This sample was also put to use in a study of T cells of mothers and their children.

Sequenced material: blood. The receptors were sampled from a girl aged 2 to 10 in good health.

The chain is built from TRBV2 and TRBJ1-2; D might be TRBD1 (6 bases). The V gene's germline CDR1 is SNHLY and CDR2 FYNNEI. CDR3 length equals 15 residues. The V end lost 8 bases, the J end lost 1 base, and 17 bases lay between the germline ends. As DNA, the CDR3 is TGTGCCAGCCCCTCCGAGACAGGAGTTAACTATGGCTACACCTTC. Its translation is CASPSETGVNYGYTF.

The chain joins TRBV29-1 to TRBJ2-5, with 9 bases fitting TRBD1. The DNA end favors TRBJ2-7, so the J call may be wrong. Germline values: CDR1 SQVTM, CDR2 ANQGSEA. The CDR3 covers 13 residues. The CDR3 sequence is CSARDRAGSEQYF. The CDR3 nucleotides are TGCAGCGCAAGGGACAGGGCAGGGTCCGAGCAGTACTTC.

This clonotype was detected many times. This chain connects TRBV7-9 to TRBJ2-3; the match to TRBD2 covers 7 bases. CDR1 SEHNR and CDR2 FQNEAQ come from the germline V gene (reference sequence). The ends lost 5 bases at V and 0 bases at J; junction bases unmatched: 5. The CDR3 loop spans 15 amino acids. CDR3 sequence (DNA): TGTGCCAGCAGCCTACGACTAGCCAGCACAGATACGCAGTATTTT. Amino acids: CASSLRLASTDTQYF.

The V call is TRBV28, the J call TRBJ1-1, with D possibly TRBD1 on 6 matching bases. V lost 7 bases to trimming and J lost 10 bases, with 16 bases between them. From germline, CDR1 is MDHEN and CDR2 SYDVKM. The CDR3 is made up of 12 amino acids. The CDR3 DNA sequence: TGTGCCAGCAACCCTTCACAGGGCAGAGCTTTCTTT. This gives the protein CASNPSQGRAFF.

The chain carries TRBV4-2 and TRBJ2-7, with D perhaps TRBD1 or TRBD2 (6 bases each). V was shortened by 2 bases and J by 6 bases, with 23 bases between the two germline ends. The CDR3 contains 17 residues. Germline CDR1 reads LGHNA; CDR2 reads YNFKEQ. The CDR3 region is CASSQSPRGGFYFEQYF. The CDR3 nucleotides read TGTGCCAGCAGCCAATCGCCTCGAGGGGGGTTTTACTTCGAGCAGTACTTC.

The chain uses TRBV9 and TRBJ2-7, with TRBD2 identical over 9 bases. The CDR3 consists of 17 residues. Germline-derived CDR1 and CDR2 are SGDLS and YYNGEE. Losses at the gene ends were 0 bases for V and 0 bases for J; bases not matched to a gene: 7. CDR3 DNA: TGTGCCAGCAGCGTAGCTAGCGGGGAGGAACCCTCCTACGAGCAGTACTTC. Residues: CASSVASGEEPSYEQYF.

Concerning this clonotype: Because the CDR3's place on the DNA is in doubt, the DNA is left out and the CDR3 is given as listed by TCRdb. This chain joins TRBV29-1 and TRBJ1-2. Per germline, CDR1 SQVTM and CDR2 ANQGSEA. A total of 11 residues make up the CDR3, ends included. CDR3 protein: CSVGGGSTSHF.

The chain is built from TRBV29-1 and TRBJ1-3; no clear D. Trimming removed 2 bases at V and 0 bases at J, with 5 bases between. Per germline, CDR1 SQVTM and CDR2 ANQGSEA. The CDR3 consists of 13 residues. The CDR3 sequence is CSVESRSGNTIYF. The CDR3 DNA is TGCAGCGTTGAAAGTCGCTCTGGAAACACCATATATTTT.

This clonotype showed up just a few times. The rearrangement joins TRBV4-1 to TRBJ1-3; D is possibly TRBD1 (5 bases). This CDR3 region has 15 residues. Trimming removed 1 base at V and 4 bases at J, with 11 bases between. Germline loops: CDR1 MGHRA, CDR2 YSYEKL. The CDR3 spells CASSQGRGKGNTIYF. The CDR3 bases are TGCGCCAGCAGCCAAGGACGGGGGAAGGGAAACACCATATATTTT.

This clonotype has just a few counts. The chain has TRBV18 and TRBJ1-1, with D perhaps matching TRBD1 (5 bases). In germline, CDR1 is KGHSH, CDR2 LQKENI. Trimming shortened V by 3 bases and J by 0 bases, and 14 bases separated the two germline ends. The CDR3 is 16 residues long. The CDR3 sequence: CASSPRTSGMNTEAFF. The CDR3 nucleotides read TGTGCCAGCTCACCTAGGACAAGCGGGATGAACACTGAAGCTTTCTTT.

The chain couples TRBV6-5 to TRBJ2-1, with TRBD1 matching 7 bases. The J call is doubtful: the DNA matches TRBJ2-7 better. Germline V gene data show CDR1 as MNHEY and CDR2 as SVGAGI. This CDR3 is 15 amino acids long. CDR3 in amino acids: CASSYSTGYGNEQYF. CDR3 nucleotide sequence: TGTGCCAGCAGTTACTCGACAGGGTATGGCAACGAGCAGTACTTC.

This clonotype was seen a few times. The chain carries TRBV27 and TRBJ2-3; TRBD1 might be the D (7 bases). V lost 6 bases and J 4 bases, leaving 20 bases between the germline ends. This CDR3 comprises 16 residues. Germline V gene lookup returns CDR1 MNHEY and CDR2 SMNVEV (reference sequence). The CDR3 here is CASSYHGRQGPDTQYF. In DNA form, the CDR3 reads TGTGCCAGCAGCTACCACGGGAGACAGGGACCAGATACGCAGTATTTT.

This clonotype was counted a few times. The V gene is TRBV20-1, the J gene TRBJ2-7; no clear D. Germline V lookup: CDR1 DFQATT, CDR2 SNEGSKA (reference sequence). Trimming removed 4 bases at V and 6 bases at J, with 13 bases between. This CDR3 region has 12 residues. The CDR3 region has the DNA TGCAGTGCTACCGGTCTGGCCGGCGAGCAGTACTTC. Amino acids: CSATGLAGEQYF.

The CDR3: CASSSILYDEQYF. The CDR3 nucleotides read TGTGCCAGCAGCTCCATCCTCTACGACGAGCAGTACTTC. The J gene is TRBJ2-7, the V gene TRBV7-2; D remains unclear. The CDR3 consists of 13 residues. Trimming took off 4 bases at V and 5 bases at J, with 12 bases between the two ends. Germline CDR1 and CDR2: SGHTA and FQGNSA. Filled out from reference TRBV7-2 and TRBJ2-7, the complete variable domain reads GAGVSQSPSNKVTEKGKDVELRCDPISGHTALYWYRQSLGQGLEFLIYFQGNSAPDKSGLPSDRFSAERTGGSVSTLTIQRTQQEDSAVYLCASSSILYDEQYFGPGTRLTVT.

The chain employs TRBV2 and TRBJ1-5, with a tentative D call TRBD1 (5 bases). Germline CDR1 is SNHLY and CDR2 is FYNNEI. CDR3 length: 13 residues. The V and J ends lost 8 bases and 0 bases respectively, with 8 bases between them. The CDR3 region is CASLQDSNQPQHF. As DNA, the CDR3 is TGTGCCAGCCTACAGGATAGCAATCAGCCCCAGCATTTT. Using reference TRBV2 and TRBJ1-5 for the parts outside the CDR3, the full variable domain is EPEVTQTPSHQVTQMGQEVILRCVPISNHLYFYWYRQILGQKVEFLVSFYNNEISEKSEIFDDQFSVERPDGSNFTLKIRSTKLEDSAMYFCASLQDSNQPQHFGDGTRLSIL.